One and the same sample provided the 7 T cell receptor beta chains below, sequenced in a study of radiotherapy plus CTLA-4 blockade in lung cancer. Data came from immunoSEQ multiplex PCR; TCRdb stores just in-frame clones and leaves some out. Here the sample spans tens of thousands of clones, about two thirds being singletons. The sample was peripheral blood, taken from a patient treated with radiotherapy plus ipilimumab. The receptors stem from a human donor with non-small cell lung cancer who had stable disease on radiotherapy plus ipilimumab.

This clone was counted a few times. The rearrangement joins TRBV2 to TRBJ2-5, with TRBD2 matching 9 bases. The closer fit of TRBJ2-7 to the DNA end suggests the J call may be wrong. The CDR3 has 15 residues. In germline, CDR1 is SNHLY, CDR2 FYNNEI. The CDR3 nucleotides read TGTGCCAGCAGTGAAGAAGCGGGGGGCCCCTACGAGCAGTACTTC. This sequence encodes CASSEEAGGPYEQYF.

The chain is built from TRBV11-2 and TRBJ1-1; possibly TRBD1 for D (5 bases). The length of the CDR3 is 13 residues. The ends were cut back, 5 bases at V and 3 bases at J, with 10 bases in the middle. Germline CDR1 and CDR2: SGHAT and FQNNGV. The CDR3 coding sequence is TGTGCCAGCAGCGGGCGACAGTACACTGAAGCTTTCTTT. This sequence encodes CASSGRQYTEAFF.

V usage is TRBV28 and J usage is TRBJ1-2, with 10 bases that match TRBD1. J lost 4 bases, V lost 7 bases, and 9 bases had no gene match. Germline V gene lookup returns CDR1 MDHEN and CDR2 SYDVKM. CDR3 length equals 15 residues. The CDR3 region has the DNA TGTGCCAGCACTCTTCGGACAGGGGGATTCTATGGCTACACCTTC. Translation: CASTLRTGGFYGYTF.

The chain recombines TRBV5-6 with TRBJ2-3, with D hard to call. CDR3 size: 14 residues. V lost 4 bases to trimming and J lost 0 bases, with 9 bases between them. The germline V gene encodes CDR1 SGHDT and CDR2 YYEEEE. CDR3 region: CASSHISSTDTQYF. DNA of the CDR3: TGTGCCAGCAGCCACATCAGTAGCACAGATACGCAGTATTTT.

The rearrangement joins TRBV5-4 to TRBJ1-2; 9 bases match TRBD1. The CDR3 has 14 residues. The V gene's germline CDR1 is SGHNT and CDR2 YYREEE (reference sequence). V lost 3 bases and J lost 8; bases outside the gene matches: 8. The CDR3 loop reads CASSWGTGPMGYTF. The CDR3, as DNA: TGTGCCAGCAGCTGGGGGACAGGGCCGATGGGCTACACCTTC.

The chain employs TRBV11-3 and TRBJ1-1; TRBD1 might be the D (5 bases). The V gene's germline CDR1 is SGHNT and CDR2 YENEEA. This CDR3 comprises 14 residues. V was clipped by 0 bases and J by 3 bases, with 8 bases between them. The CDR3 bases are TGTGCCAGCAGCTTAGAAGGGGTGGACACTGAAGCTTTCTTT. Amino acids: CASSLEGVDTEAFF.

J is TRBJ1-1 and V is TRBV29-1, with 10 bases that match TRBD1. The CDR3 has 16 amino acids. V gave up 4 bases and J gave up 4 bases; unmatched junction bases: 12. Germline CDR1 reads SQVTM; CDR2 reads ANQGSEA. CDR3 coding DNA: TGCAGCGTTGCCAGGACAGGGGGTGAGGGTAGCACTGAAGCTTTCTTT. Amino acid sequence: CSVARTGGEGSTEAFF.